This T cell receptor beta chain is drawn from a study of cytomegalovirus exposure and HLA in healthy donors. The study ran its PCR with 60 Vbeta and 13 Jbeta primers. Sequenced by immunoSEQ multiplex PCR; TCRdb stores in-frame clones only, minus some. The sample records 120,000 or so clones, under 85% being singletons. The CDR3 spans 11 residues. Trimming cost V 5 bases and J 8 bases, with 10 bases left between them. In germline, CDR1 is GTSNPN, CDR2 SVGIG (reference sequence). V gene TRBV30 combines with J gene TRBJ2-1; unclear D gene. Sequencing was carried out using PBMCs. The clonotype originates from a man aged 18 to 35 in good health and CMV-seropositive. This chain's CDR3 is CAWESFYEQFF. In DNA, the CDR3 is TGTGCCTGGGAGTCCTTCTATGAGCAGTTCTTC. The whole variable domain, filled in from reference TRBV30 and TRBJ2-1, reads SQTIHQWPATLVQPVGSPLSLECTVEGTSNPNLYWYRQAAGRGLQLLFYSVGIGQISSEVPQNLSASRPQDRQFILSSKKLLLSDSGFYLCAWESFYEQFFGPGTRLTVL.